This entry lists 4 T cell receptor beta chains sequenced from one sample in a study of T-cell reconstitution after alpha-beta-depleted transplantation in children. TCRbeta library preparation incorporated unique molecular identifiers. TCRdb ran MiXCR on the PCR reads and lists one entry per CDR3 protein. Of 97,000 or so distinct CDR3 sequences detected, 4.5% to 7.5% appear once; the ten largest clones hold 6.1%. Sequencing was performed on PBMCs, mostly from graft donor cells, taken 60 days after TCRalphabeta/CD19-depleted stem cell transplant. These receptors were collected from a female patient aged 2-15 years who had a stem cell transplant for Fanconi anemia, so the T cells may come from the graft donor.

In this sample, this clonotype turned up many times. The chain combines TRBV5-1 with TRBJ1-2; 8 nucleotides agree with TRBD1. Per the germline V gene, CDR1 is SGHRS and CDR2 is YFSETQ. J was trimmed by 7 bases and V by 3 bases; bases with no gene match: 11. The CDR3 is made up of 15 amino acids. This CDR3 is CASSSDGQGGFGYTF. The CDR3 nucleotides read TGCGCCAGCAGCTCGGACGGACAGGGTGGATTTGGCTACACCTTC.

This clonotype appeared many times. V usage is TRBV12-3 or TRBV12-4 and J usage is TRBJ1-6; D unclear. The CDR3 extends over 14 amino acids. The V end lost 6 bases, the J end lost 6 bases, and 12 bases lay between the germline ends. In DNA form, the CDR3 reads TGTGCCAGCAGCGTGGACTCGTTTAATTCACCCCTCCACTTT. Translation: CASSVDSFNSPLHF.

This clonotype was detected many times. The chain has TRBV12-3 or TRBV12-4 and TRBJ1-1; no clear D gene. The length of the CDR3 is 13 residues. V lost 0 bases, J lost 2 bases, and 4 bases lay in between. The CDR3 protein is CASSLARNTEAFF. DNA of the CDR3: TGTGCCAGCAGTTTAGCCCGAAACACTGAAGCTTTCTTT.

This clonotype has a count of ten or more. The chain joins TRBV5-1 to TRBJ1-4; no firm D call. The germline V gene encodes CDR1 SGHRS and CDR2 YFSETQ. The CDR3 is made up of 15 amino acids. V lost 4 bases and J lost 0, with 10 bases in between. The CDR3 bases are TGCGCCAGCAGCGCCCTAGGGACAACTAATGAAAAACTGTTTTTT. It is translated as CASSALGTTNEKLFF. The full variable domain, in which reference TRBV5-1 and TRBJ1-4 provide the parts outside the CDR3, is KAGVTQTPRYLIKTRGQQVTLSCSPISGHRSVSWYQQTPGQGLQFLFEYFSETQRNKGNFPGRFSGRQFSNSRSEMNVSTLELGDSALYLCASSALGTTNEKLFFGSGTQLSVL.